This TCR beta chain derives from a study of T cells in Graves' hyperthyroidism and ophthalmopathy. General study points: Stable hyperthyroidism was told apart from ophthalmopathy by a model built on 13 V-J features. In blood, most of the thyroid clonotypes expanded above 0.001 were also present.

The authors obtained PBMCs from more than 8 ml of fresh peripheral blood. This clonotype has more than one count but fewer than ten. Its matching antigen is unknown. CDR1 SEHNR and CDR2 FQNEAQ come from the germline V gene (reference sequence). This CDR3 has 15 residues. Trimming took 1 base from V and 0 from J, leaving 9 bases between them. TCR beta CDR3 sequences were amplified from RNA transcripts. HTBI primers were used for first-round RT-PCR of the TCR CDR3. From the multiplex PCR reads, TCRdb called clonotypes with MiXCR, one entry per CDR3 protein. The data show around 450,000 distinct CDR3 sequences, roughly 15% seen once.

The chain combines TRBV7-9 with TRBJ1-1; D not resolved. The origin of this receptor is a woman under 30 with Graves' hyperthyroidism. What was sequenced was blood. DNA of the CDR3: TGTGCCAGCAGCTTAGTGACCGGCGTGAACACTGAAGCTTTCTTT. It codes for CASSLVTGVNTEAFF.